What follows are 15 T cell receptor beta chains derived from one specimen sequenced in a study of shared clonotypes between healthy human individuals. Assay: immunoSEQ multiplex PCR; the TCRdb copy retains only in-frame clones and omits some. The sample includes 1,500,000 or so clones, around 97% of them seen just once. The material sequenced was naive CD4+ T cells sorted from blood. Stated subset: CD45RA+ positively selected. The receptor set was obtained from a man aged 30-40 years in good health.

The chain links TRBV5-1 to TRBJ1-5; possibly TRBD1 for D (5 bases). This CDR3 is built from 14 residues. The V and J ends lost 4 bases and 4 bases respectively, with 12 bases between them. Germline V gene sequence: CDR1 SGHRS, CDR2 YFSETQ. Written as DNA, the CDR3 is TGCGCCAGCAGCCCCCTCGGGGGGAATCAGCCCCAGCATTTT. Translated: CASSPLGGNQPQHF.

This clone was seen only once. Other DNA sequences in the same sample also yield this CDR3. The genes are TRBV5-4 and TRBJ1-1; maybe TRBD1 (6 bases). The CDR3 spans 15 residues. CDR1 SGHNT and CDR2 YYREEE come from the germline V gene (reference sequence). V gave up 2 bases and J gave up 0 bases, with 11 bases separating them. The CDR3 loop reads CASSFGQGLNTEAFF. The CDR3 DNA reads as TGTGCCAGCAGCTTTGGGCAGGGGTTGAACACTGAAGCTTTCTTT.

This clone was counted only a few times. The chain combines TRBV4-1 with TRBJ2-7; D possibly corresponds to TRBD2 (6 bases). There are 14 residues in the CDR3. V lost 6 bases, J lost 7 bases, and 19 bases lay in between. Germline V gene data show CDR1 as MGHRA and CDR2 as YSYEKL. CDR3 residues: CASSVGPPAGEQYF. In DNA, the CDR3 is TGCGCCAGCAGTGTGGGACCCCCTGCGGGAGAGCAGTACTTC.

This clone occurred once. The chain links TRBV18 to TRBJ2-1; D is possibly TRBD1 (5 bases). The ends were cut back, 1 base at V and 6 bases at J, with 13 bases in the middle. The CDR3 length is 15 residues. The germline V gene encodes CDR1 KGHSH and CDR2 LQKENI. CDR3 protein: CASSPQGPSSNEQFF. In DNA form, the CDR3 reads TGTGCCAGCTCACCACAGGGGCCGTCAAGCAATGAGCAGTTCTTC. Supplemented by reference TRBV18 and TRBJ2-1, the full variable domain reads NAGVMQNPRHLVRRRGQEARLRCSPMKGHSHVYWYRQLPEEGLKFMVYLQKENIIDESGMPKERFSAEFPKEGPSILRIQQVVRGDSAAYFCASSPQGPSSNEQFFGPGTRLTVL.

This clone was recorded once. The rearrangement joins TRBV4-1 to TRBJ2-1; D unclear. Deletions cut 0 bases from V and 9 bases from J, with 18 bases between. Germline CDR1 and CDR2: MGHRA and YSYEKL. The CDR3 totals 16 residues. In nucleotides, the CDR3 is TGCGCCAGCAGCCAAGACGGACCTCCCGGTTTGGGTGAGCAGTTCTTC. This gives the protein CASSQDGPPGLGEQFF.

The chain carries TRBV28 and TRBJ2-7, with D unresolved. Trimming removed 4 bases from V and 3 bases from J, with 16 bases in between. The CDR3 is made up of 15 amino acids. Looked up from germline, CDR1 is MDHEN and CDR2 is SYDVKM. CDR3 sequence: CASSSPGGVFYEQYF. Written as DNA, the CDR3 is TGTGCCAGCAGTTCCCCAGGTGGGGTCTTCTACGAGCAGTACTTC.

This clone showed up just once. The chain is built from TRBV18 and TRBJ2-1; 9 bases agree with TRBD1. CDR1 is KGHSH and CDR2 is LQKENI in the germline V gene. CDR3 size: 14 residues. J gave up 5 bases and V 5 bases, and 4 bases lay outside the gene matches. The CDR3 sequence: CASSSRQGDNEQFF. CDR3 nucleotides: TGTGCCAGCTCAAGTAGACAGGGGGACAATGAGCAGTTCTTC.

As to this clone: The sample has other DNA sequences that encode this CDR3 too. The chain has TRBV7-9 and TRBJ2-3, with D uncertain. The CDR3 loop spans 12 amino acids. CDR1 SEHNR and CDR2 FQNEAQ come from the germline V gene (reference sequence). V lost 3 bases to trimming and J lost 3 bases, with 4 bases between them. The DNA of the CDR3 is TGTGCCAGCAGCTTCCCAACAGATACGCAGTATTTT. Amino acids: CASSFPTDTQYF.

This chain joins TRBV5-6 and TRBJ2-2; possible D gene TRBD2, 6 bases. The CDR3 has 16 amino acids. The V end was cut by 4 bases, the J end by 6 bases, with 19 bases between. Germline loops: CDR1 SGHDT, CDR2 YYEEEE. The CDR3 nucleotides read TGTGCCAGCAGCCCGTCGATTTACGGGGGTCCCGGGGAGCTGTTTTTT. It encodes CASSPSIYGGPGELFF.

CDR3 protein: CASSPSPGRTYEQYF. The CDR3 DNA sequence: TGTGCCAGCTCACCAAGCCCCGGGAGAACCTACGAGCAGTACTTC. The J gene is TRBJ2-7, the V gene TRBV18; possibly TRBD2 for D (6 bases). This CDR3 spans 15 amino acids. Germline V gene data show CDR1 as KGHSH and CDR2 as LQKENI. V was clipped by 2 bases and J by 2 bases, with 13 bases between them. The variable domain in full, with the rest retrieved from reference TRBV18 and TRBJ2-7, is NAGVMQNPRHLVRRRGQEARLRCSPMKGHSHVYWYRQLPEEGLKFMVYLQKENIIDESGMPKERFSAEFPKEGPSILRIQQVVRGDSAAYFCASSPSPGRTYEQYFGPGTRLTVT.

V gene TRBV27 combines with J gene TRBJ2-5; D may correspond to TRBD1 or TRBD2 (5 bases each). Trimming left V 0 bases short and J 5 bases short, with 16 bases between. Germline V CDR1 and CDR2: MNHEY, SMNVEV (reference sequence). The length of the CDR3 is 16 residues. CDR3 nucleotide sequence: TGTGCCAGCAGTTTATCGGGCCCTGTAGGGACGGAGACCCAGTACTTC. Translation: CASSLSGPVGTETQYF.

The chain couples TRBV11-2 to TRBJ2-3; 15 positions match TRBD2. Germline V gene sequence: CDR1 SGHAT, CDR2 FQNNGV. J was trimmed by 4 bases and V by 5 bases; bases with no gene match: 4. The CDR3 length is 16 residues. The chain's CDR3 is CASSMGLAGGADTQYF. In DNA, the CDR3 is TGTGCCAGCAGCATGGGACTAGCGGGAGGTGCAGATACGCAGTATTTT.

The chain recombines TRBV6-6 with TRBJ2-1; 7 bases fit TRBD2. V dropped 6 bases and J dropped 3; count of bases not matched to a gene: 11. This CDR3 is built from 16 residues. The V gene's germline CDR1 is MNHNY and CDR2 SVGAGI (reference sequence). The CDR3 is CASRGLSSGNYNEQFF. The DNA for the CDR3 is TGTGCCAGCAGGGGTCTCTCTAGCGGCAACTACAATGAGCAGTTCTTC.

This rearrangement joins TRBV5-1 to TRBJ1-4; D is perhaps TRBD1 (6 bases). V lost 0 bases to trimming and J lost 4 bases, with 10 bases between them. The germline V gene encodes CDR1 SGHRS and CDR2 YFSETQ. The CDR3 length is 15 residues. The CDR3 region is CASSLAPGDNEKLFF. The CDR3 region has the DNA TGCGCCAGCAGCTTGGCACCAGGGGATAATGAAAAACTGTTTTTT.

This clone was seen just once. The rearrangement joins TRBV29-1 to TRBJ2-5, with 10 bases fitting TRBD2. V shed 7 bases and J 5 bases; nucleotides not matched to a gene: 13. CDR3 length: 15 amino acids. Germline CDR1 is SQVTM and CDR2 is ANQGSEA. The CDR3: CSAQRGLAKLETQYF. The CDR3 DNA is TGCAGCGCCCAGAGGGGACTAGCGAAGTTGGAGACCCAGTACTTC.